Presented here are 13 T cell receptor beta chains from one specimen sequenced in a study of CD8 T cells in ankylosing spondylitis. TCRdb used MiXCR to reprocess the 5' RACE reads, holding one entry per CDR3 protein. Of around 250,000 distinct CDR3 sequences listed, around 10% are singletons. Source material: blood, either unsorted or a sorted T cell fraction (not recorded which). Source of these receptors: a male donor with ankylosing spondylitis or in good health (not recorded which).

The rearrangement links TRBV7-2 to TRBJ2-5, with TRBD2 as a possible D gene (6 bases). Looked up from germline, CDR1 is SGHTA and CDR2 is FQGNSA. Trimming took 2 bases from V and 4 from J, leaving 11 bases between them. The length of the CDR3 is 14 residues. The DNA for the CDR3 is TGTGCCAGCAGCTTAACGGCTAGCGCAGAGACCCAGTACTTC. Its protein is CASSLTASAETQYF. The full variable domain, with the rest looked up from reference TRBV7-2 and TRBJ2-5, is GAGVSQSPSNKVTEKGKDVELRCDPISGHTALYWYRQSLGQGLEFLIYFQGNSAPDKSGLPSDRFSAERTGGSVSTLTIQRTQQEDSAVYLCASSLTASAETQYFGPGTRLLVL.

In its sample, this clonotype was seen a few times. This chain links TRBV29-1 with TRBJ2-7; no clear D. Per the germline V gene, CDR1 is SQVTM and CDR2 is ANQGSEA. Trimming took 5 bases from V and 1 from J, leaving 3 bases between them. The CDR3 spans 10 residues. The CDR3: CSVRSYEQYF. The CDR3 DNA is TGCAGCGTTAGGTCCTACGAGCAGTACTTC.

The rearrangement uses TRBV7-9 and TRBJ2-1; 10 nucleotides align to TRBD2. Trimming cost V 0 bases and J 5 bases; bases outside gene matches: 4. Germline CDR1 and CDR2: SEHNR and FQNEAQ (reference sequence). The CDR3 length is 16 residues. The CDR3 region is CASSLALAGVDNEQFF. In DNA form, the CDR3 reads TGTGCCAGCAGCTTAGCGCTAGCGGGAGTCGACAATGAGCAGTTCTTC.

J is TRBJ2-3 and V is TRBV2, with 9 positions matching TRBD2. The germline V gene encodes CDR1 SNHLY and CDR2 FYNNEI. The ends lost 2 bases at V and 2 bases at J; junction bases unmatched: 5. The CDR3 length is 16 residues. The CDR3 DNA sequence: TGTGCCAGCAGTGAACGGCTAGCGGGACCCACAGATACGCAGTATTTT. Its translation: CASSERLAGPTDTQYF. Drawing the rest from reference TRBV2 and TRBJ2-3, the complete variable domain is EPEVTQTPSHQVTQMGQEVILRCVPISNHLYFYWYRQILGQKVEFLVSFYNNEISEKSEIFDDQFSVERPDGSNFTLKIRSTKLEDSAMYFCASSERLAGPTDTQYFGPGTRLTVL.

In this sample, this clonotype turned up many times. The CDR3 loop is CSARVTGTDTQYF. The CDR3 DNA reads as TGCAGTGCTAGAGTTACCGGCACAGATACGCAGTATTTT. The chain carries TRBV20-1 and TRBJ2-3; D unresolved. Looked up from germline, CDR1 is DFQATT and CDR2 is SNEGSKA (reference sequence). The CDR3 has 13 residues. V was cut by 1 base and J by 1 base, with 6 bases left in between.

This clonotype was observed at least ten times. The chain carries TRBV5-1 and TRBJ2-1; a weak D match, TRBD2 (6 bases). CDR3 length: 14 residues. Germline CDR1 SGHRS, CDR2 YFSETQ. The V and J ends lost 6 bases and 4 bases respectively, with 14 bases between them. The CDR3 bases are TGCGCCAGCATGGAGGCGGGACGATACAATGAGCAGTTCTTC. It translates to CASMEAGRYNEQFF.

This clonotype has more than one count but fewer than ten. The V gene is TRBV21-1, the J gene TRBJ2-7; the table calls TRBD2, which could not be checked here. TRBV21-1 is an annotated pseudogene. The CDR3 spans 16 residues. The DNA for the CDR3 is TGTGCCAGCAGCAAACTCCCGACAATGCCCTCCTACGAGCAGTACTTC. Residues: CASSKLPTMPSYEQYF.

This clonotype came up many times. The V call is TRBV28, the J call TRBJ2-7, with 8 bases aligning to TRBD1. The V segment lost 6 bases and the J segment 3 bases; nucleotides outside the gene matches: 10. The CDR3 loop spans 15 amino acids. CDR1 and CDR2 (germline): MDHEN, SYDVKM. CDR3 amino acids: CASSGGSGQVYEQYF. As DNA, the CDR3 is TGTGCCAGCAGCGGAGGATCGGGACAGGTCTACGAGCAGTACTTC.

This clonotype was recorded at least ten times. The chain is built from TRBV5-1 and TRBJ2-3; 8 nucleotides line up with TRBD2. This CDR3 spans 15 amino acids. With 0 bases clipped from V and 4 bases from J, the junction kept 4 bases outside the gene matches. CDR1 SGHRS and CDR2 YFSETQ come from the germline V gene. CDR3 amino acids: CASSLAAGEADTQYF. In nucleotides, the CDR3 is TGCGCCAGCAGCTTGGCAGCGGGAGAGGCAGATACGCAGTATTTT. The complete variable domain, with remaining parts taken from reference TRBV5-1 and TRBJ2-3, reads KAGVTQTPRYLIKTRGQQVTLSCSPISGHRSVSWYQQTPGQGLQFLFEYFSETQRNKGNFPGRFSGRQFSNSRSEMNVSTLELGDSALYLCASSLAAGEADTQYFGPGTRLTVL.

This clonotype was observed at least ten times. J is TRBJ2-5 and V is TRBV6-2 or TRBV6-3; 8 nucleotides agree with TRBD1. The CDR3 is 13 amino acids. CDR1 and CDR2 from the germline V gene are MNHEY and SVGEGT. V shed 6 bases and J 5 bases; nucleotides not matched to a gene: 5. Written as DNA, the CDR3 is TGTGCCAGCAGACGACAGGGGTGGGAGACCCAGTACTTC. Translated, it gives CASRRQGWETQYF.

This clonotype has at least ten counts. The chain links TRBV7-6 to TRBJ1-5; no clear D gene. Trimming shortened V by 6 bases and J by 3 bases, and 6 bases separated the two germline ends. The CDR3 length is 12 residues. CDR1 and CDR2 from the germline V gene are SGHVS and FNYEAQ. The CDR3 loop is CASRRANQPQHF. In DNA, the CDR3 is TGTGCCAGCAGGAGGGCCAATCAGCCCCAGCATTTT.

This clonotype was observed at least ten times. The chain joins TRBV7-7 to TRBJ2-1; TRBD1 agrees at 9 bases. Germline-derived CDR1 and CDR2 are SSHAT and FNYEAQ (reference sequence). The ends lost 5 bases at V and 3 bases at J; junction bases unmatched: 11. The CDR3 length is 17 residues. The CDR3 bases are TGTGCCAGCAGCCCGCACAGGGGGCGCAACCTCTACAATGAGCAGTTCTTC. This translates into CASSPHRGRNLYNEQFF.

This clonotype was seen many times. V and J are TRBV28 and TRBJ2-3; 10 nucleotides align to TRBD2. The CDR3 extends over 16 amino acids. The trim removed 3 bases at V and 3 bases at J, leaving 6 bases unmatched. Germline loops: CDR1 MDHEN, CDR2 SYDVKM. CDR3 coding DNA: TGTGCCAGCAGTTTTCAAGCGGGAGGGAAGACAGATACGCAGTATTTT. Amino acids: CASSFQAGGKTDTQYF.